This TCR beta chain was documented in a study of blood T cell repertoires in COVID-19. Study-wide context: Sources were T cells, B-cell-depleted T cells, or PBMCs; the material itself was cDNA or gDNA.

Authors' processing steps: For nucleated cells, counts were estimated from reference gene primer amplification. Clones were sequenced by immunoSEQ multiplex PCR, and TCRdb holds only the in-frame ones, with some missing. V and J calls and clone size are those listed in that table; D and trimming were worked out from the DNA. This sample has fewer than 200,000 clones, with about 88% found just once. This TCR derives from a man aged 50-60 years who had recovered from COVID-19. The sample comprised peripheral blood.

The CDR3 DNA follows: TGTGCCAGCAGCGCCCAAGGACAGGTCAACACCGGGGAGCTGTTTTTT. This gives the protein CASSAQGQVNTGELFF. The chain is built from TRBV7-2 and TRBJ2-2; the match to TRBD1 covers 7 bases. CDR3 length: 16 amino acids. The V and J ends lost 5 bases and 2 bases, in that order; junction bases with no gene match: 8. CDR1 is SGHTA, CDR2 FQGNSA, per germline.